The 22 T cell receptor beta chains listed next were all sequenced from one sample in a study of T cells in Graves' hyperthyroidism and ophthalmopathy. Amplification yielded TCR beta CDR3 regions, with RNA transcripts as the source. TCR CDR3 underwent first-round RT-PCR with the HTBI primer set. TCRdb fed the multiplex PCR reads into MiXCR, producing one record per CDR3 protein. The table lists more than 450,000 distinct CDR3 sequences, 15% to 20% of them singletons, with about 45% in the top ten. The sample was blood. The receptors derive from a man in his forties with Graves' ophthalmopathy.

This clonotype was detected ten times or more. The gene calls are TRBV3-1 and TRBJ2-7; TRBD1 aligns across 10 bases. In germline, CDR1 is LGHDT, CDR2 YNNKEL (reference sequence). The CDR3 sequence is 17 residues long. The V and J ends lost 1 base and 5 bases, in that order; junction bases with no gene match: 11. CDR3 DNA: TGTGCCAGCAGCCAAGTTGCAAGAAGGACAGGGGGACACGAGCAGTACTTC. Translation: CASSQVARRTGGHEQYF.

This clonotype has just a few counts. This rearrangement joins TRBV20-1 to TRBJ2-1; TRBD2 is a possible D gene (5 bases). Germline CDR1 and CDR2: DFQATT and SNEGSKA (reference sequence). Deletions cut 1 base from V and 7 bases from J, with 14 bases between. This CDR3 has 14 amino acids. CDR3 amino acids: CSARGSTSGNEQFF. DNA for the CDR3: TGCAGTGCTAGAGGCAGCACCTCGGGGAATGAGCAGTTCTTC.

This clonotype was observed at least ten times. The V gene is TRBV28, the J gene TRBJ1-2; 7 nucleotides agree with TRBD1. In germline, CDR1 is MDHEN, CDR2 SYDVKM. Losses at the gene ends were 3 bases for V and 5 bases for J; bases not matched to a gene: 6. CDR3 length: 14 residues. The CDR3 region has the DNA TGTGCCAGCAGTTTCCCCACGACAGGGTATGGCTACACCTTC. Its protein product is CASSFPTTGYGYTF.

Here the CDR3 DNA reads TGTGCCAGCTCAGCCGGACAGGGTGGTAGTCAGCCCCAGCATTTT. Translating it yields CASSAGQGGSQPQHF. The gene calls are TRBV18 and TRBJ1-5, with TRBD1 matching over 8 bases. CDR3 size: 15 residues. J lost 6 bases, V lost 5 bases, and 9 bases had no gene match. Germline CDR1 KGHSH, CDR2 LQKENI.

This clonotype appeared many times. The CDR3 reads CASSSGPLETQYF. In DNA, the CDR3 is TGTGCCAGCAGCTCGGGACCGCTCGAGACCCAGTACTTC. The chain has TRBV7-9 and TRBJ2-5; D possibly uses TRBD1 or TRBD2 (5 bases each). This CDR3 has 13 residues. Germline V gene sequence: CDR1 SEHNR, CDR2 FQNEAQ (reference sequence). Trimming took off 4 bases at V and 5 bases at J, with 11 bases between the two ends.

The genes are TRBV11-2 and TRBJ1-2; no definite D call. The CDR3 runs to 13 residues. Germline V gene data show CDR1 as SGHAT and CDR2 as FQNNGV. V shed 5 bases and J shed 4 bases, with 11 bases lying between them. The DNA for the CDR3 is TGTGCCAGCAGCCCAGAGGCGGCCTATGGCTACACCTTC. As protein: CASSPEAAYGYTF.

There are many counts of this clonotype. The V gene is TRBV20-1, the J gene TRBJ2-1, with 8 bases matching TRBD2. Germline loops: CDR1 DFQATT, CDR2 SNEGSKA (reference sequence). J gave up 0 bases and V 6 bases, and 10 bases lay outside the gene matches. The CDR3 sequence is 16 residues long. CDR3 amino acids: CSAPDSGIPSYNEQFF. CDR3 sequence (DNA): TGCAGTGCCCCGGATAGCGGGATCCCCTCCTACAATGAGCAGTTCTTC.

Remarks on this clonotype: A read error may produce the germline difference seen at one junction end. The chain recombines TRBV7-3 with TRBJ1-4; D uncertain. CDR3 length: 13 residues. Germline loops: CDR1 SGHTA, CDR2 FQGTGA. The CDR3 here is CASSRAVGEKLVF. In DNA, the CDR3 is TGTGCCAGCAGCAGGGCTGTCGGTGAAAAACTGGTTTTT.

This clonotype was seen more than once but under ten times. V is TRBV7-2 and J is TRBJ2-7; D may correspond to TRBD1 or TRBD2 (5 bases each). Trimming stripped 0 bases from V and 3 bases from J, with 15 bases between. The CDR3 totals 16 residues. CDR1 and CDR2 (germline): SGHTA, FQGNSA. CDR3 sequence: CASSLAPGGAVYEQYF. As DNA, the CDR3 is TGTGCCAGCAGCTTAGCGCCTGGGGGAGCGGTCTACGAGCAGTACTTC.

The chain links TRBV4-1 to TRBJ2-4; 9 nucleotides align to TRBD2. The CDR3 runs to 14 residues. In germline, CDR1 is MGHRA, CDR2 YSYEKL. J gave up 9 bases and V 3 bases, and 6 bases lay outside the gene matches. The CDR3 region is CASSQGLASGIQYF. CDR3 in DNA: TGCGCCAGCAGCCAGGGACTAGCCTCGGGCATTCAGTACTTC.

Ten or more counts support this clonotype. The chain combines TRBV5-1 with TRBJ2-3, with 12 nucleotides matching TRBD2. The CDR3 sequence is 16 residues long. Germline lookup yields CDR1 SGHRS and CDR2 YFSETQ. V lost 4 bases and J lost 6; bases outside the gene matches: 9. The CDR3 region has the DNA TGCGCCAGCAGCCCTGGACTAGCGGGGTTGCTTGATACGCAGTATTTT. Its protein is CASSPGLAGLLDTQYF.

The chain has TRBV27 and TRBJ1-2; no firm D call. The CDR3 covers 13 residues. CDR1 is MNHEY, CDR2 SMNVEV, per germline (reference sequence). Deletions cut 1 base from V and 6 bases from J, with 9 bases between. The CDR3 DNA sequence: TGTGCCAGCAGTTTATTAATTGGGCATGGCTACACCTTC. Translating gives CASSLLIGHGYTF.

The table lists this clonotype with a few counts. The genes are TRBV29-1 and TRBJ2-1, with 7 nucleotides matching TRBD1. The CDR3 has 16 amino acids. CDR1 and CDR2 (germline): SQVTM, ANQGSEA. V dropped 4 bases and J dropped 4; count of bases not matched to a gene: 13. CDR3 bases: TGCAGCGTTGGCCCCCCTACAGGGGACGTTTACAATGAGCAGTTCTTC. This translates into CSVGPPTGDVYNEQFF.

This clonotype was picked up many times. This sequence joins TRBV11-2 and TRBJ2-1; 11 nucleotides agree with TRBD2. This CDR3 is built from 19 residues. The junction had 19 bases not matched to a gene; V was cut back by 4 bases and J by 8 bases. The germline V gene encodes CDR1 SGHAT and CDR2 FQNNGV. The CDR3 DNA is TGTGCCAGCAGCTCGAGGGGGGGACTAGCGGTCACCTTCCAAGATGAGCAGTTCTTC. Its translation is CASSSRGGLAVTFQDEQFF.

The chain has TRBV7-2 and TRBJ1-2; D unresolved. V lost 0 bases to trimming and J lost 7 bases, with 9 bases between them. The CDR3 runs to 13 residues. CDR1 and CDR2 (germline): SGHTA, FQGNSA. The CDR3 nucleotides read TGTGCCAGCAGCTTAGCTTCATACGGTGGCTACACCTTC. Protein product: CASSLASYGGYTF.

The chain couples TRBV12-3 or TRBV12-4 to TRBJ2-1; D is ambiguous. The ends were cut back, 6 bases at V and 8 bases at J, with 14 bases in the middle. CDR3 size: 13 residues. CDR3 DNA sequence: TGTGCCAGCAGGTTGGTGGGTGGCGATGAGCAGTTCTTC. Its protein is CASRLVGGDEQFF.

This chain links TRBV30 with TRBJ2-7, with unresolved D. V was pared by 2 bases and J by 5 bases, with 10 bases between. The length of the CDR3 is 12 residues. CDR1 is GTSNPN and CDR2 is SVGIG in the germline V gene (reference sequence). The CDR3 DNA sequence: TGTGCCTGGAGTCTGGCGGTCCACGAGCAGTACTTC. The encoded protein is CAWSLAVHEQYF.

The gene calls are TRBV6-1 and TRBJ2-5, with D maybe TRBD1 (5 bases). CDR1 MNHNS and CDR2 SASEGT come from the germline V gene. V was clipped by 2 bases and J by 4 bases, with 11 bases between them. This CDR3 is 14 amino acids long. In DNA, the CDR3 is TGTGCCAGCAGTGAAAATGGTGGGGCAGAGACCCAGTACTTC. Its translation is CASSENGGAETQYF.

V usage is TRBV12-5 and J usage is TRBJ1-1; D is perhaps TRBD1 (5 bases). The germline gives CDR1 LGHNT, CDR2 FRNRAP. Trimming left V 7 bases short and J 13 bases short, with 25 bases between. The CDR3 runs 14 residues. The CDR3 reads CASAILPGVPVVFF. The CDR3 nucleotides read TGTGCTAGTGCCATCTTACCGGGGGTTCCTGTTGTTTTCTTT.

This clonotype appeared a single time. The J gene is TRBJ2-1, the V gene TRBV9; D assignment may be TRBD1 or TRBD2 (6 bases each). Trimming took 3 bases from V and 10 from J, leaving 17 bases between them. Germline V lookup: CDR1 SGDLS, CDR2 YYNGEE. CDR3 length: 14 residues. The CDR3 nucleotides are TGTGCCAGCAGCGAAAGAGGGGGGCAGGGGGAGCAGTTCTTC. Translating it yields CASSERGGQGEQFF.

V usage is TRBV15 and J usage is TRBJ2-3; either TRBD1 or TRBD2 may supply D (5 bases each). Germline-derived CDR1 and CDR2 are LNHNV and YYDKDF (reference sequence). The ends were cut back, 3 bases at V and 8 bases at J, with 9 bases in the middle. The CDR3 length is 12 residues. The CDR3 DNA reads TGTGCCACCAGCAGTGGGGGTGGTACGCAGTATTTT. It codes for CATSSGGGTQYF.

The sample holds a few counts of this clonotype. The rearrangement joins TRBV2 to TRBJ1-4, with D possibly matching TRBD1 (5 bases). CDR1 SNHLY and CDR2 FYNNEI come from the germline V gene. The CDR3 is 15 amino acids. Trimming stripped 6 bases from V and 0 bases from J, with 11 bases between. The CDR3 DNA sequence: TGTGCCAGCAGATTCAGGGCTGCAACTAATGAAAAACTGTTTTTT. Encoded protein: CASRFRAATNEKLFF.